These 13 T cell receptor beta chains originate from one sample sequenced in a study of T cell responses to AZD1222 COVID-19 vaccine. Data came from immunoSEQ multiplex PCR; TCRdb stores just in-frame clones and leaves some out. This repertoire shows 90,000 to 130,000 clones, 85% to 90% found once; its top ten account for roughly 3%. The specimen was peripheral blood, collected on day 0 of AZD1222 vaccination. These receptors all come from an adult in good health.

This clone was counted only a few times. The chain employs TRBV7-2 and TRBJ2-7; 9 nucleotides align to TRBD2. Germline V gene data show CDR1 as SGHTA and CDR2 as FQGNSA. After removal of 1 base from V and 7 bases from J, the junction contained 14 bases not matched to a gene. CDR3 length: 17 residues. The CDR3 DNA sequence: TGTGCCAGCAGCTTAGGAAGGCGGGGGCTAGCGGGGAAGGAGCAGTACTTC. Translated, it gives CASSLGRRGLAGKEQYF.

This rearrangement joins TRBV7-6 to TRBJ2-5, with 8 bases identical to TRBD1. Germline loops: CDR1 SGHVS, CDR2 FNYEAQ. The CDR3 runs to 17 residues. The V gene end was trimmed by 1 base and the J gene end by 1 base; junction bases not matched to a gene: 8. In DNA form, the CDR3 reads TGTGCCAGCAGCTTAGGGGCAGGGGGCGGTTTCCAAGAGACCCAGTACTTC. Translation: CASSLGAGGGFQETQYF. The full variable domain, in which reference TRBV7-6 and TRBJ2-5 provide the parts outside the CDR3, is GAGVSQSPRYKVTKRGQDVALRCDPISGHVSLYWYRQALGQGPEFLTYFNYEAQQDKSGLPNDRFSAERPEGSISTLTIQRTEQRDSAMYRCASSLGAGGGFQETQYFGPGTRLLVL.

This clone was detected once. The chain joins TRBV4-3 to TRBJ1-1, with TRBD1 as a possible D gene (6 bases). Germline CDR1 LGHNA, CDR2 YSLEER. CDR3 length equals 16 residues. Trimming cost V 0 bases and J 0 bases, with 11 bases left between them. The CDR3 DNA is TGCGCCAGCAGCCAAGAACCAGGACAGCTGAACACTGAAGCTTTCTTT. It is translated as CASSQEPGQLNTEAFF.

This clone was picked up a small number of times. The junction shows a germline mismatch at one end, possibly a read error. The gene calls are TRBV29-1 and TRBJ1-4, with a possible D match to TRBD1 (5 bases). Germline CDR1 reads SQVTM; CDR2 reads ANQGSEA. This CDR3 contains 13 residues. The CDR3 region is CSVKDSLGVKLFF. As DNA, the CDR3 is TGCAGCGTTAAAGACAGCCTCGGCGTAAAACTGTTTTTT.

V gene TRBV7-3 combines with J gene TRBJ1-1, with 8 bases lining up with TRBD1. The trim removed 2 bases at V and 5 bases at J, leaving 4 bases unmatched. Germline V gene lookup returns CDR1 SGHTA and CDR2 FQGTGA. The CDR3 has 14 residues. For the CDR3, the DNA is TGTGCCAGCAGCTTACAGGGGGCGAGGACTGAAGCTTTCTTT. Its translation is CASSLQGARTEAFF.

The chain joins TRBV3-1 (or the pseudogene TRBV3-2) to TRBJ2-3; D is possibly TRBD2 (6 bases). V lost 1 base and J 6 bases, leaving 8 bases between the germline ends. Looked up from germline, CDR1 is LGHDT and CDR2 is YNNKEL (reference sequence). CDR3 length: 13 residues. The CDR3 DNA follows: TGTGCCAGCAGCCAAGTACGGGGGGATACGCAGTATTTT. This sequence encodes CASSQVRGDTQYF.

V and J are TRBV6-5 and TRBJ2-7; 14 bases align to TRBD2. This CDR3 has 15 residues. Germline V CDR1 and CDR2: MNHEY, SVGAGI. J was trimmed by 4 bases and V by 2 bases; bases with no gene match: 1. The CDR3 protein is CASSYGLAGGYEQYF. CDR3 DNA: TGTGCCAGCAGTTACGGACTAGCGGGGGGATACGAGCAGTACTTC.

This chain joins TRBV12-3 or TRBV12-4 and TRBJ1-4; D is unresolved. This CDR3 is built from 13 residues. Trimming took off 6 bases at V and 4 bases at J, with 9 bases between the two ends. The CDR3 DNA is TGTGCCAGCAGACCCGCTAATAATGAAAAACTGTTTTTT. It yields the protein CASRPANNEKLFF.

The chain combines TRBV18 with TRBJ1-3; no clear D gene. This CDR3 is 15 amino acids long. Deletions cut 6 bases from V and 1 base from J, with 13 bases between. Germline values: CDR1 KGHSH, CDR2 LQKENI. The DNA of the CDR3 is TGTGCCAGCTCTCCGGGCTGGGGATCTGGAAACACCATATATTTT. This sequence encodes CASSPGWGSGNTIYF.

This chain links TRBV28 with TRBJ1-5, with D maybe TRBD1 (5 bases). The CDR3 runs to 14 residues. Per the germline V gene, CDR1 is MDHEN and CDR2 is SYDVKM. V lost 3 bases and J 5 bases, leaving 11 bases between the germline ends. Here the CDR3 DNA reads TGTGCCAGCAGTTTGGCGGTGGGGGATCAGCCCCAGCATTTT. The encoded protein is CASSLAVGDQPQHF.

The CDR3 DNA reads as TGTGCCAGTAGTGGGATGATGAACACTGAAGCTTTCTTT. Its translation: CASSGMMNTEAFF. The rearrangement uses TRBV19 and TRBJ1-1; no reliable D call. CDR1 is LNHDA and CDR2 is SQIVND in the germline V gene (reference sequence). Trimming removed 5 bases at V and 0 bases at J, with 7 bases between. This CDR3 contains 13 residues.

The rearrangement uses TRBV7-2 and TRBJ2-1; D is unresolved. This CDR3 is 16 amino acids long. Germline V gene lookup returns CDR1 SGHTA and CDR2 FQGNSA. The germline V and J ends were trimmed by 2 bases and 7 bases, with 18 bases remaining between them. The CDR3 DNA is TGTGCCAGCAGCTTATTTTTCAGCTGGGTTGGAAATGAGCAGTTCTTC. Its protein is CASSLFFSWVGNEQFF.

This clone has a single count. V usage is TRBV6-5 and J usage is TRBJ2-7, with 10 bases aligning to TRBD1. Germline CDR1 reads MNHEY; CDR2 reads SVGAGI. V was pared by 8 bases and J by 4 bases, with 8 bases of the junction left unmatched. The CDR3 totals 14 residues. The CDR3 loop reads CASRETGGRYEQYF. Written as DNA, the CDR3 is TGTGCCAGCCGGGAGACAGGGGGCAGGTACGAGCAGTACTTC.